The 8 T cell receptor beta chains listed next were all sequenced from one sample in a study of cytomegalovirus exposure and HLA in healthy donors. PCR primers comprised 60 Vbeta and 13 Jbeta primers. Sequencing used immunoSEQ multiplex PCR; TCRdb keeps in-frame clones, though not all of them. The sample contains some 170,000 clones, over 75% of which appear only once. Material: PBMCs. Source of these receptors: a man aged 40-49 years in good health and CMV-seropositive.

This clone has just a few counts. The V and J genes are TRBV29-1 and TRBJ2-1; 8 bases map to TRBD1. The V segment lost 3 bases and the J segment 9 bases; nucleotides outside the gene matches: 7. This CDR3 spans 13 amino acids. Looked up from germline, CDR1 is SQVTM and CDR2 is ANQGSEA. The CDR3 loop reads CSVDSAGGGEQFF. In nucleotides, the CDR3 is TGCAGCGTTGATTCGGCAGGGGGCGGTGAGCAGTTCTTC.

The chain is built from TRBV7-2 and TRBJ1-1, with D perhaps TRBD1 (5 bases). Trimming pared 6 bases from V and 6 bases from J, leaving 20 bases between. CDR1 and CDR2 (germline): SGHTA, FQGNSA. The CDR3 has 15 amino acids. This chain's CDR3 is CASRQFVDRGAEAFF. The CDR3 DNA sequence: TGTGCCAGCAGGCAATTTGTCGACCGGGGGGCTGAAGCTTTCTTT.

This clone was detected only a few times. This chain connects TRBV6-1 to TRBJ2-3; 10 bases are shared with TRBD2. The junction had 2 bases not matched to a gene; V was cut back by 4 bases and J by 4 bases. The CDR3 has 14 amino acids. CDR1 is MNHNS, CDR2 SASEGT, per germline. The CDR3 is CASSGLAGPDTQYF. The DNA of the CDR3 is TGTGCCAGCAGTGGACTAGCGGGCCCAGATACGCAGTATTTT.

This clone was observed a single time. The V and J genes are TRBV12-5 and TRBJ2-7; D is unresolved. The germline gives CDR1 LGHNT, CDR2 FRNRAP. The V end lost 2 bases, the J end lost 0 bases, and 8 bases lay between the germline ends. This CDR3 has 14 residues. DNA of the CDR3: TGTGCTAGTGGTTTGAGTCCGGGCTCCTACGAGCAGTACTTC. Its translation: CASGLSPGSYEQYF.

This rearrangement joins TRBV19 to TRBJ1-5; the D is unclear. This CDR3 is 14 amino acids long. Deletions cut 9 bases from V and 6 bases from J, with 18 bases between. Germline CDR1 and CDR2: LNHDA and SQIVND (reference sequence). The CDR3 spells CASKASVRGQPQHF. The CDR3 region has the DNA TGTGCCAGCAAAGCTTCGGTCCGCGGTCAGCCCCAGCATTTT.

This clone was recorded a few times. The J gene is TRBJ1-3, the V gene TRBV19; D perhaps matches TRBD1 (6 bases). CDR1 and CDR2 (germline): LNHDA, SQIVND (reference sequence). V shed 5 bases and J shed 4 bases, with 15 bases lying between them. This CDR3 has 15 amino acids. CDR3 coding DNA: TGTGCCAGTAGTTCCCCAGGGGTATCCGGAAACACCATATATTTT. This codes for CASSSPGVSGNTIYF.

The chain employs TRBV5-1 and TRBJ1-2, with 7 bases fitting TRBD1. The V gene end was trimmed by 0 bases and the J gene end by 4 bases; junction bases not matched to a gene: 3. Germline V gene data show CDR1 as SGHRS and CDR2 as YFSETQ. The CDR3 totals 14 residues. The CDR3 DNA is TGCGCCAGCAGCTTGGGGACAGGAGTCTATGGCTACACCTTC. This gives the protein CASSLGTGVYGYTF.

The chain couples TRBV6-5 to TRBJ2-2; a possible D gene is TRBD2 (6 bases). The CDR3 has 14 residues. Germline values: CDR1 MNHEY, CDR2 SVGAGI. V was trimmed by 7 bases and J by 5 bases, leaving 14 bases between them. The CDR3 loop is CASTTTGGTGELFF. CDR3 DNA sequence: TGTGCCAGCACCACCACCGGGGGAACCGGGGAGCTGTTTTTT.